These T cell receptor beta chains were read from a single sample in a study of T cell changes during pregnancy in multiple sclerosis. TCRdb keeps only in-frame clones here, not all; method: immunoSEQ multiplex PCR. The sample carries 15,000 to 17,000 clones, approximately 83% recorded once. Here the sequenced sample was CD8+ T cells from peripheral blood mononuclear cells, taken after pregnancy. These receptors were collected from a female donor in good health, enrolled as a control in a pregnancy study. Each CDR3 is given with its conserved first and last residue. Clone size is given for some rows only: seen once, a few or many times, or a class if the clone is expanded.

clone size,V gene,CDR3 protein
-,TRBV7-9,CASTPTGTTYEQYF
-,TRBV4-1,CASSQEDSEHYEQYF
-,TRBV2,CARPDRRGGYTF
once,TRBV4-3,CASSQAGGPQGPINYGYTF
few,TRBV6-4,CASSDSSESGYGYTF
once,TRBV27,CATFSQETQYF
-,TRBV9,CASSGGLAGVSYNEQFF
-,TRBV6-1,CASSGRENTEAFF
-,TRBV28,CASSFGQGYYEQYF
-,TRBV28,CASSLVGQDGEKLFF
-,TRBV9,CASSDPNPGQRRGKQPQHF
-,TRBV19,CASSIGVSGSDEQYF
-,TRBV28,CASSLRQGGQPQHF
-,TRBV27,CASSLGQGTGELFF
-,TRBV29-1,CSVEDGASGIPRTQYF
-,TRBV27,CASSLSVNTEAFF
medium-sized,TRBV6-1,CASSPATGDTGELFF
-,TRBV7-6,CASSHRTGGEQYF
-,TRBV6-5,CASSLGGITNQPQHF
-,TRBV9,CASRLDGEQFF
few,TRBV6-5,CASCFTPGYDTEAFF
few,TRBV19,CASSIVLPQGLMTEAFF
-,TRBV5-5,CASSPNPQGEAFF
-,TRBV15,CATSRDKESTWQFF
few,TRBV18,CASSWDSSHYGYTF
-,TRBV10-1,CASSAGGGIQYF
-,TRBV9,CASSVGTSGSSAEQYF
-,TRBV4-3,CASSQEWGAGETQYF
-,TRBV4-2,CASREMGGELFF
-,TRBV27,CASSPGQADYEQYF
-,TRBV6-4,CASSATGGTGQETQYF
-,TRBV6-4,CASGGPGQPEQYF
-,TRBV2,CASSPGQGSDTQYF
-,TRBV6-1,CASSVGMGLADQETQYF
-,TRBV4-1,CASSQGGPGGTEAFF
-,TRBV19,CASTNGEAYNEQFF
few,TRBV7-8,CASSPIGNSPLHF
-,TRBV5-1,CASSLGSSYEQYF
-,TRBV7-9,CASSSIGTSGQETQYF
-,TRBV6-4,CASSEGTGNTEAFF
-,TRBV4-1,CASSQGGQAPSSYEQYF
-,TRBV6-1,CASSEEGGSSDEQYF
-,TRBV7-9,CASSFPLLDQPQHF
few,TRBV2,CASRGTGVYGYTF
-,TRBV30,CAWNAGSGNTIYF
-,TRBV6-5,CASGDRTRYEQYF
once,TRBV5-5,CASSFRTSELNEQFF
-,TRBV7-2,CASSLELGSPQFPLHF
-,TRBV14,CASSQGAGGLIEYF
-,TRBV6-4,CASSGRAGEFSDGYTF
-,TRBV29-1,CSVDSRLAGGNEQFF
-,TRBV9,CASGTGVSYEQYF